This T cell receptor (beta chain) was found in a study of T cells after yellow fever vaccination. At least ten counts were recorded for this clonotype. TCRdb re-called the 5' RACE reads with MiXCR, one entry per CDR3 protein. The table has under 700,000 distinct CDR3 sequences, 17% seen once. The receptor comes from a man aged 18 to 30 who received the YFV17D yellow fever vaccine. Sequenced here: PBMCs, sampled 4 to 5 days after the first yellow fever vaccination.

The CDR3 reads CASSLLQGVGLETQYF. The CDR3 coding sequence is TGTGCCAGCAGTCTTCTACAGGGGGTTGGTCTCGAGACCCAGTACTTC. This sequence joins TRBV6-1 and TRBJ2-5, with 8 bases matching TRBD1. The germline V gene has CDR1 MNHNS and CDR2 SASEGT. V was pared by 5 bases and J by 5 bases, with 13 bases of the junction left unmatched. This CDR3 is 16 amino acids long.